Listed here are 20 T cell receptor beta chains from one sample, sequenced in a study of OX40 agonist ivuxolimab in advanced cancers. The protocol was immunoSEQ multiplex PCR, while the TCRdb copy is restricted to in-frame clones and leaves out a portion. The data show about 120,000 clones, 75% to 90% seen once. The material was CD4+ or CD8+ T cells sorted from blood, obtained in a trial of the OX40 agonist ivuxolimab. The receptors originated from an adult with an advanced solid tumor such as melanoma, head and neck, liver or kidney cancer.

The J gene is TRBJ1-5, the V gene TRBV10-3; D is unresolved. Germline V lookup: CDR1 ENHRY, CDR2 SYGVKD. V was clipped by 6 bases and J by 1 base, with 4 bases between them. CDR3 length: 12 residues. DNA of the CDR3: TGTGCCATCAGCGGCAGCAATCAGCCCCAGCATTTT. This sequence encodes CAISGSNQPQHF.

The rearrangement uses TRBV7-2 and TRBJ2-5; no definite D call. Germline assignment: CDR1 SGHTA and CDR2 FQGNSA. This CDR3 is built from 13 residues. Trimming took off 5 bases at V and 5 bases at J, with 12 bases between the two ends. The CDR3 loop is CASSLSGSETQYF. In nucleotides, the CDR3 is TGTGCCAGCAGCCTATCCGGATCGGAGACCCAGTACTTC.

The chain links TRBV10-2 to TRBJ2-7; the D gene is possibly TRBD2 (7 bases). Trimming took off 0 bases at V and 3 bases at J, with 15 bases between the two ends. This CDR3 comprises 16 residues. Germline-derived CDR1 and CDR2 are WSHSY and SAAADI. DNA of the CDR3: TGCGCCAGCAGTGAGTCGGGGCGGGGGCGACTCTACGAGCAGTACTTC. Protein product: CASSESGRGRLYEQYF.

V is TRBV5-1 and J is TRBJ2-2; TRBD1 agrees at 7 bases. Germline CDR1 is SGHRS and CDR2 is YFSETQ. The CDR3 length is 14 residues. The trim removed 6 bases at V and 0 bases at J, leaving 2 bases unmatched. The CDR3 here is CASMGTANTGELFF. For the CDR3, the DNA is TGCGCCAGCATGGGGACAGCGAACACCGGGGAGCTGTTTTTT. Using reference TRBV5-1 and TRBJ2-2 for the parts outside the CDR3, the full variable domain is KAGVTQTPRYLIKTRGQQVTLSCSPISGHRSVSWYQQTPGQGLQFLFEYFSETQRNKGNFPGRFSGRQFSNSRSEMNVSTLELGDSALYLCASMGTANTGELFFGEGSRLTVL.

The chain joins TRBV19 to TRBJ1-5; D ambiguous. This CDR3 is built from 14 residues. The ends were cut back, 4 bases at V and 3 bases at J, with 10 bases in the middle. CDR1 is LNHDA, CDR2 SQIVND, per germline (reference sequence). The CDR3 protein is CASSKGQLNQPQHF. The CDR3 coding sequence is TGTGCCAGTAGTAAGGGCCAGCTCAATCAGCCCCAGCATTTT. Full variable domain (outside the CDR3, taken from reference TRBV19 and TRBJ1-5): DGGITQSPKYLFRKEGQNVTLSCEQNLNHDAMYWYRQDPGQGLRLIYYSQIVNDFQKGDIAEGYSVSREKKESFPLTVTSAQKNPTAFYLCASSKGQLNQPQHFGDGTRLSIL.

The CDR3 coding sequence is TGCGCCAGCAGCCCTACGGGCGAGACAGGGGGGGTCACCGGGGAGCTGTTTTTT. Translation gives CASSPTGETGGVTGELFF. The rearrangement links TRBV4-1 to TRBJ2-2, with 9 bases matching TRBD1. The CDR3 is made up of 18 amino acids. Germline CDR1 is MGHRA and CDR2 is YSYEKL. Trimming removed 4 bases from V and 4 bases from J; junction bases left unmatched: 13.

CDR3 protein: CASSLVGRSTEAFF. CDR3 sequence (DNA): TGTGCCAGCAGCTTAGTAGGGAGGAGCACTGAAGCTTTCTTT. The chain recombines TRBV11-2 with TRBJ1-1, with D uncertain. This CDR3 has 14 amino acids. V lost 1 base and J 4 bases, leaving 10 bases between the germline ends. CDR1 is SGHAT, CDR2 FQNNGV, per germline.

The chain uses TRBV27 and TRBJ1-3, with D tentatively TRBD1 (5 bases). The V gene lost 6 bases and the J gene lost 0 bases, with 12 bases spanning the gap. The CDR3 length is 15 residues. The germline V gene has CDR1 MNHEY and CDR2 SMNVEV (reference sequence). Written as DNA, the CDR3 is TGTGCCAGCAGCCCAAGACAGAGCTCTGGAAACACCATATATTTT. Translating gives CASSPRQSSGNTIYF.

This rearrangement joins TRBV9 to TRBJ2-3; D is unclear. The germline V gene encodes CDR1 SGDLS and CDR2 YYNGEE. The CDR3 is 16 residues long. V lost 0 bases, J lost 1 base, and 12 bases lay in between. The CDR3 coding sequence is TGTGCCAGCAGCGTAGCTGGATCGTCGGGCACAGATACGCAGTATTTT. Encoded protein: CASSVAGSSGTDTQYF. Looking up the rest from reference TRBV9 and TRBJ2-3 gives the full variable domain: DSGVTQTPKHLITATGQRVTLRCSPRSGDLSVYWYQQSLDQGLQFLIQYYNGEERAKGNILERFSAQQFPDLHSELNLSSLELGDSALYFCASSVAGSSGTDTQYFGPGTRLTVL.

This sequence joins TRBV11-3 and TRBJ2-1; 8 nucleotides agree with TRBD2. V lost 1 base and J lost 3; bases outside the gene matches: 5. CDR1 is SGHNT and CDR2 is YENEEA in the germline V gene. This CDR3 comprises 16 residues. The CDR3 DNA reads TGTGCCAGCAGCTTAGTTCCGAGCGGGGGCTACAATGAGCAGTTCTTC. This encodes CASSLVPSGGYNEQFF.

V usage is TRBV2 and J usage is TRBJ2-3, with TRBD2 as a possible D gene (5 bases). V lost 2 bases and J 12 bases, leaving 9 bases between the germline ends. The CDR3 totals 11 residues. Germline V gives CDR1 SNHLY, CDR2 FYNNEI. The CDR3 DNA follows: TGTGCCAGCAGTGAATCGGGGTCCCAGTATTTT. Translation gives CASSESGSQYF.

The chain employs TRBV2 and TRBJ1-1; D is ambiguous. V lost 6 bases, J lost 4 bases, and 12 bases lay in between. The germline CDR1 and CDR2 sequences are SNHLY and FYNNEI. This CDR3 has 13 residues. The CDR3 region is CASRLEGGTEAFF. The CDR3 nucleotides are TGTGCCAGCAGACTAGAAGGCGGCACTGAAGCTTTCTTT. Full variable domain (outside the CDR3, taken from reference TRBV2 and TRBJ1-1): EPEVTQTPSHQVTQMGQEVILRCVPISNHLYFYWYRQILGQKVEFLVSFYNNEISEKSEIFDDQFSVERPDGSNFTLKIRSTKLEDSAMYFCASRLEGGTEAFFGQGTRLTVV.

A single count supports this clone. The CDR3, as DNA: TGTGCCTGGAGTTCTTCCGGGGAGACCCAGTACTTC. Its protein is CAWSSSGETQYF. The chain couples TRBV30 to TRBJ2-5; D is ambiguous. The CDR3 runs 12 residues. Germline V gene data show CDR1 as GTSNPN and CDR2 as SVGIG (reference sequence). Trimming removed 2 bases at V and 5 bases at J, with 9 bases between.

The rearrangement uses TRBV7-8 and TRBJ2-6; 7 bases are shared with TRBD1. Germline CDR1 reads SGHVS; CDR2 reads FQNEAQ. The ends lost 2 bases at V and 4 bases at J; junction bases unmatched: 5. There are 16 residues in the CDR3. The CDR3, as DNA: TGTGCCAGCAGCTTACTACAGGGGTACGGGGCCAACGTCCTGACTTTC. Its protein is CASSLLQGYGANVLTF.

The V and J genes are TRBV5-6 and TRBJ1-2; D possibly corresponds to TRBD1 (6 bases). Germline V gene lookup returns CDR1 SGHDT and CDR2 YYEEEE. V lost 3 bases and J 5 bases, leaving 14 bases between the germline ends. The CDR3 consists of 14 residues. The CDR3 region has the DNA TGTGCCAGCAGCTCCCAACAGGGAGGGTATGGCTACACCTTC. It yields the protein CASSSQQGGYGYTF.

This chain connects TRBV7-2 to TRBJ2-5, with 8 bases matching TRBD2. The CDR3 totals 16 residues. The J segment lost 5 bases and the V segment lost 2 bases, leaving 10 bases of the junction unmatched. From germline, CDR1 is SGHTA and CDR2 FQGNSA. The CDR3 spells CASSLSLPGGRETQYF. As DNA, the CDR3 is TGTGCCAGCAGCTTAAGTCTCCCGGGGGGGCGGGAGACCCAGTACTTC.

The gene calls are TRBV6-5 and TRBJ2-6; D is tentatively TRBD1 or TRBD2 (5 bases each). The CDR3 runs 16 residues. The V gene's germline CDR1 is MNHEY and CDR2 SVGAGI. V lost 0 bases to trimming and J lost 4 bases, with 10 bases between them. CDR3 amino acids: CASSYSQGAGANVLTF. For the CDR3, the DNA is TGTGCCAGCAGTTACTCGCAGGGAGCCGGGGCCAACGTCCTGACTTTC.

The rearrangement uses TRBV6-1 and TRBJ1-1; maybe TRBD1 (6 bases). The CDR3 runs to 13 residues. Germline loops: CDR1 MNHNS, CDR2 SASEGT. With 8 bases removed from V and 4 bases from J, the gap between germline ends came to 14 bases. This CDR3 reads CASARGGGTEAFF. CDR3 DNA sequence: TGTGCCAGCGCCCGAGGGGGTGGCACTGAAGCTTTCTTT.

The chain uses TRBV19 and TRBJ1-6; D remains ambiguous. Deletions cut 2 bases from V and 6 bases from J, with 8 bases between. The V gene's germline CDR1 is LNHDA and CDR2 SQIVND (reference sequence). The CDR3 length is 14 residues. The CDR3 region is CASSISEVNSPLHF. The CDR3 nucleotides are TGTGCCAGTAGTATATCTGAAGTTAATTCACCCCTCCACTTT.

CDR3 sequence: CASSKWPLRAGDITDTQYF. The CDR3 coding sequence is TGTGCCAGCAGCAAATGGCCCCTGCGAGCGGGGGATATCACAGATACGCAGTATTTT. This sequence joins TRBV21-1 and TRBJ2-3; no DNA check was done on the table's D call, TRBD2. TRBV21-1 represents a pseudogene. The CDR3 extends over 19 amino acids.